This TCR beta chain was retrieved from a study of control samples from healthy donors and cancer patients. The CDR3 contains 14 residues. Trimming took 4 bases from V and 6 from J, leaving 14 bases between them. The germline V gene has CDR1 SGHNT and CDR2 YYREEE (reference sequence). Sequenced by immunoSEQ multiplex PCR; TCRdb stores in-frame clones only, minus some. Among 110,000 to 150,000 clones listed, roughly nine tenths were seen once. The TCR sequence derives from a man younger than 30 in good health. Sequenced material: blood. The chain links TRBV5-4 to TRBJ2-4, with a possible D match to TRBD1 (6 bases). The CDR3, as DNA: TGTGCCAGCAGCGGTGACAGGAGGAGAAACATTCAGTACTTC. Translation: CASSGDRRRNIQYF. The whole variable domain, remainder taken from reference TRBV5-4 and TRBJ2-4, is ETGVTQSPTHLIKTRGQQVTLRCSSQSGHNTVSWYQQALGQGPQFIFQYYREEENGRGNFPPRFSGLQFPNYSSELNVNALELDDSALYLCASSGDRRRNIQYFGAGTRLSVL.